This TCR beta chain was obtained from a study of cytomegalovirus exposure and HLA in healthy donors. General study findings and limits: An ancestry cluster, one associated with Asian ancestry, reportedly showed fewer N-insertions than the roughly 700-donor mean in a later analysis. A link between a missense DCLRE1C variant and TCR beta V- and J-gene trimming emerged from a later analysis. Productive status was seen about 90% or about 30% of the time for most TCR beta V segments in an earlier analysis.

The germline V gene encodes CDR1 MNHEY and CDR2 SVGAGI. This CDR3 has 14 amino acids. J was trimmed by 4 bases and V by 8 bases; bases with no gene match: 7. PCR primers comprised 60 Vbeta and 13 Jbeta primers. Libraries were prepared by immunoSEQ multiplex PCR; TCRdb keeps only in-frame clonotypes and omits some of them. The sample yields fewer than 140,000 clones, around 71% seen once. These donors counted as nominally healthy when sampled, but unrecorded immune exposures were likely. Concerning this clone itself: Its antigen is currently unknown.

The chain links TRBV6-5 to TRBJ2-2; 7 nucleotides line up with TRBD1. Input material: PBMCs. This TCR was recovered from a boy aged 5-17 years in good health and CMV-seronegative. The CDR3 DNA sequence: TGTGCCAGCCTGACAGGGTCGGGCACCGGGGAGCTGTTTTTT. Its translation is CASLTGSGTGELFF.